Reported below is one T cell receptor beta chain. Its target is unknown. The source of the sample is a study of cytomegalovirus exposure and HLA in healthy donors. The study, taken as a whole, reports: According to the study, 160 or so TCR beta chains were cytomegalovirus-associated.

Sequenced by immunoSEQ multiplex PCR; TCRdb stores in-frame clones only, minus some. The sample consists of 110,000 or so clones, less than 90% of them appearing once. Trimming took 5 bases from V and 5 from J; bases not matched to a gene: 10. Germline CDR1 and CDR2: MGHRA and YSYEKL. The CDR3 totals 15 residues. This TCR came from a man between 18 and 29 years old in good health and CMV-seropositive. The genes are TRBV4-1 and TRBJ2-5, with 8 bases lining up with TRBD2. The sequenced sample consisted of PBMCs. The CDR3 is CASSFLRGARETQYF. DNA for the CDR3: TGCGCCAGCAGCTTTTTGCGGGGGGCCAGGGAGACCCAGTACTTC.